The rows below give T cell receptor beta chains drawn from one sample of a study of blood T cell repertoires in COVID-19. The protocol was immunoSEQ multiplex PCR, while the TCRdb copy is restricted to in-frame clones and leaves out a portion. Here the sample spans hundreds of thousands of clones, around 90% being singletons. Sequencing used PBMCs or T cells enriched from blood (not recorded which). These receptors came from a young man who had been exposed to COVID-19. CDR3s include the opening cysteine and the closing phenylalanine or tryptophan. The order of the fields is D gene, V gene, clone size, J gene, CDR3 protein, CDR3 DNA. The D gene is left open where the match is weak. Some rows mark clone size as missing; the rest say once, few, many or name a class of expanded clone.

>.|TRBV7-9|.|TRBJ2-7
CAVRDIISYEQYF
TGTGCCGTCCGGGACATTATCTCCTACGAGCAGTACTTC
>.|TRBV6-1|.|TRBJ2-1
CASSEDSNYGQFF
TGTGCCAGCAGTGAAGATTCCAATTACGGGCAGTTCTTC
>.|TRBV7-9|.|TRBJ1-6
CASSTDLYSPLHF
TGTGCCAGCAGCACAGATCTATATTCACCCCTCCACTTT
>TRBD2|TRBV19|.|TRBJ2-5
CASSRRLAGGHGTQYF
TGTGCCAGTAGTCGACGACTAGCGGGGGGGCATGGGACCCAGTACTTC
>.|TRBV5-1|.|TRBJ2-3
CASSARLRTIDTQYF
TGCGCCAGCAGCGCCCGACTTAGAACCATAGATACGCAGTATTTT
>.|TRBV5-1|.|TRBJ2-2
CASSLINFGDTGELFF
TGCGCCAGCAGCTTGATTAATTTCGGAGACACCGGGGAGCTGTTTTTT
>.|TRBV20-1|.|TRBJ1-6
CSASKEGSGNSPLHF
TGCAGTGCTAGTAAGGAGGGTTCGGGAAATTCACCCCTCCACTTT
>.|TRBV18|.|TRBJ1-4
CASSPSRYEKLFF
TGTGCCAGCTCACCTTCCCGGTATGAAAAACTGTTTTTT
>TRBD1|TRBV6-4|once|TRBJ2-6
CASSAGQGYVAGANVLTF
TGTGCCAGCAGTGCTGGACAGGGGTATGTTGCTGGGGCCAACGTCCTGACTTTC
>.|TRBV12-3/TRBV12-4|.|TRBJ2-1
CASTLGSPNEQFF
TGTGCCAGCACCCTCGGGTCCCCCAATGAGCAGTTCTTC
>.|TRBV4-3|.|TRBJ1-2
CASSQDGGSPDGYTF
TGCGCCAGCAGCCAAGATGGAGGGAGTCCGGATGGCTACACCTTC
>.|TRBV5-6|.|TRBJ1-2
CASSHRQVGYTF
TGTGCCAGCAGCCATAGACAGGTTGGCTACACCTTC
>TRBD1|TRBV6-5|.|TRBJ1-6
CATRDRGMGSPLHF
TGTGCCACCCGGGACAGAGGGATGGGTTCACCCCTCCACTTT